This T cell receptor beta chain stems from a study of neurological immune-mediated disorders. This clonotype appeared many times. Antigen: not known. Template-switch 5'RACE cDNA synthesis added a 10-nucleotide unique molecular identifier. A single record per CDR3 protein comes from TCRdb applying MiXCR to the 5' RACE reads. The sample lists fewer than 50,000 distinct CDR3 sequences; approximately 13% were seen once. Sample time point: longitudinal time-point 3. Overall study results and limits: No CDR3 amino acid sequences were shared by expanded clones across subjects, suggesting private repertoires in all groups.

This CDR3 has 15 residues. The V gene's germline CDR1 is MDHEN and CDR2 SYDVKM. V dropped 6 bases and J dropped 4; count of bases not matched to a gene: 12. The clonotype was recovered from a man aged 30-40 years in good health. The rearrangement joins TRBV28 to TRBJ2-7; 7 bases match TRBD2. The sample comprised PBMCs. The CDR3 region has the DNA TGTGCCAGCAGATCCCGACTAGCTTCGGATTACGAGCAGTACTTC. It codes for CASRSRLASDYEQYF.